This entry concerns a single TCR beta chain. The antigen remains undetermined. The V gene end was trimmed by 5 bases and the J gene end by 6 bases; junction bases not matched to a gene: 7. Germline values: CDR1 SNHLY, CDR2 FYNNEI. This CDR3 spans 14 amino acids. The data are from a study of T cell responses to AZD1222 COVID-19 vaccine. General observations from the study: Unmutated variant regions are reportedly targeted by nearly half of spike-specific TCRs. It was only 6 or 7 AZD1222 recipients who were seropositive at baseline.

Generated by immunoSEQ multiplex PCR, the TCRdb table keeps only in-frame clones and is missing some. Among 120,000 to 150,000 clones listed, about 92% were seen once. Sequenced material: peripheral blood, taken 28 days after the second AZD1222 dose. This chain links TRBV2 with TRBJ2-1; 7 bases fit TRBD1. The sequence came from an adult who received the AZD1222 COVID-19 vaccine. The CDR3 region is CASSRQGPINEQFF. For the CDR3, the DNA is TGTGCCAGCAGTCGACAGGGCCCTATCAATGAGCAGTTCTTC.